This entry features one T cell receptor (beta chain) sequence. Other DNA variants within this sample encode the same CDR3. This entry belongs to a study of blood T cell repertoires in COVID-19. In the study overall: Acute and convalescent COVID-19 specimens originated in the United States, Italy and Spain. The cDNA or gDNA used as material had been derived from T cells, B-cell-depleted T cells, or PBMCs.

Methods used by the authors: Amplification from reference gene primers served as the basis for estimated nucleated cell counts. TCRdb keeps only in-frame clones here, not all; method: immunoSEQ multiplex PCR. V, J and clone size were drawn from that table, and D and trimming were deduced from the DNA. The sample includes 250,000 to 300,000 clones, approximately 83% seen only once; the top ten take 9.5% to 11%. This CDR3 region has 15 residues. The V and J ends lost 1 base and 10 bases respectively, with 17 bases between them. Per germline, CDR1 LGHDT and CDR2 YNNKEL (reference sequence). The TCR comes from a woman aged 70-85 years with acute or convalescent COVID-19. The chain has TRBV3-1 (or the pseudogene TRBV3-2) and TRBJ2-1, with D possibly being TRBD2 (5 bases). Sequencing used peripheral blood. The CDR3 region is CASSQGTSPSGEQFF. The CDR3 region has the DNA TGTGCCAGCAGCCAAGGAACCTCCCCGTCGGGGGAGCAGTTCTTC.